The clone carrying this TCR beta chain was found many times. The antigen remains unidentified. 5'RACE with constant-segment primers yielded barcoded, UMI-tagged TCR alpha and TCR beta cDNA libraries. TCRdb re-derived calls from the 5' RACE reads in MiXCR, one entry per CDR3 protein. The table records 270,000 or so distinct CDR3 sequences, 16% of them present only once. Germline assignment: CDR1 MNHEY and CDR2 SVGAGI. Trimming left V 2 bases short and J 0 bases short, with 9 bases between. The CDR3 has 15 amino acids. This entry belongs to a study of T-cell memory formation after mild COVID-19. Study as a whole: Clustering of TCRs was largely donor specific. Overall study results and limits: CD8+ contracting clones occupied EMRA, while CD4+ ones occupied mainly CM and EM. The study found balanced CD4/CD8 in clones contracting day 15 to 85 and a CD4+ lean in later expanders.

This receptor was identified in a man younger than 35 who had mild COVID-19 (a few samples of this study predate the infection). Cell type and time point are not known. This chain joins TRBV6-5 and TRBJ2-3; a possible D gene is TRBD1 (5 bases). The sequencing input was PBMCs or a T cell subset sorted from them (not recorded which). CDR3 loop: CASSYRTGSTDTQYF. Written as DNA, the CDR3 is TGTGCCAGCAGTTACCGAACAGGTAGCACAGATACGCAGTATTTT.